Below are 5 T cell receptor beta chains sequenced from a single sample in a study of blood T cell repertoires in COVID-19. Profiled with immunoSEQ multiplex PCR; TCRdb holds only in-frame clones, not every one. The data contain roughly 140,000 clones, about nine tenths of them seen just once; the ten biggest clones take up roughly 30%. The source material was peripheral blood. The receptors were sampled from a human donor in a cohort sampled during active COVID-19.

Details on this clone: No DNA is shown, since the ends of the CDR3 on it are uncertain; the CDR3 is the one TCRdb lists. The chain employs TRBV2 and TRBJ1-1. The CDR3 is made up of 12 amino acids, end residues included. Germline loops: CDR1 SNHLY, CDR2 FYNNEI. CDR3 amino acids: CASILGGRSAFF.

This chain connects TRBV19 to TRBJ1-1, with D possibly being TRBD1 (5 bases). Germline CDR1 LNHDA, CDR2 SQIVND (reference sequence). V lost 7 bases and J 10 bases, leaving 31 bases between the germline ends. This CDR3 is built from 17 residues. The DNA of the CDR3 is TGTGCCAGTAACACACTCCTACCGGGACTCCGGCCGAGCGTAGCTTTCTTT. This translates into CASNTLLPGLRPSVAFF.

The V and J genes are TRBV6-5 and TRBJ2-1, with 9 bases fitting TRBD1. Trimming removed 2 bases from V and 3 bases from J; junction bases left unmatched: 5. The CDR3 extends over 16 amino acids. Germline lookup yields CDR1 MNHEY and CDR2 SVGAGI. The CDR3 DNA sequence: TGTGCCAGCAGTTACGCAGGGACAGGGAGCTACAATGAGCAGTTCTTC. Residues: CASSYAGTGSYNEQFF.

This clone was counted once. The chain links TRBV5-6 to TRBJ2-3; maybe TRBD1 (6 bases). The CDR3 has 16 amino acids. Germline loops: CDR1 SGHDT, CDR2 YYEEEE. Trimming removed 3 bases at V and 0 bases at J, with 14 bases between. CDR3 loop: CASSSTRQVSTDTQYF. The CDR3 nucleotides read TGTGCCAGCAGCTCAACTCGACAGGTCAGCACAGATACGCAGTATTTT.

The chain combines TRBV11-2 with TRBJ2-7; tentative D call: TRBD2 (6 bases). The CDR3 loop spans 18 amino acids. Germline CDR1 is SGHAT and CDR2 is FQNNGV. Between the trimmed V and J ends, which lost 0 bases and 2 bases, there was a span of 20 bases. The CDR3 DNA sequence: TGTGCCAGCAGCTTAGATTGGAGGGGCAGGGCAAGTCCCTACGAGCAGTACTTC. As protein: CASSLDWRGRASPYEQYF.